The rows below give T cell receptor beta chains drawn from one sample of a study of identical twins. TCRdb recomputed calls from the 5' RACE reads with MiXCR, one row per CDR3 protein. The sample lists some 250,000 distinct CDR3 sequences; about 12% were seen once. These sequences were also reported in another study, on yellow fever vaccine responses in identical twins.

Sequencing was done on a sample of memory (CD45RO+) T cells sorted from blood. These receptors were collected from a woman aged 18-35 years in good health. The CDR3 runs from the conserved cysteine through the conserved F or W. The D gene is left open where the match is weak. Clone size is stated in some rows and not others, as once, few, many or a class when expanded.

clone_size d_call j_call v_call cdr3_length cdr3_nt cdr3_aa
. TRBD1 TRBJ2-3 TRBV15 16 TGTGCCACCAGCGCCAAAGAGGGGACAGGGCCAGATACGCAGTATTTT CATSAKEGTGPDTQYF
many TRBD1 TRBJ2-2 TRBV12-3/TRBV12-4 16 TGTGCCAGCAGTTCCCGGGACAGGGGAGGTACCGGGGAGCTGTTTTTT CASSSRDRGGTGELFF
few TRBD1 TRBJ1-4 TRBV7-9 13 TGTGCCACCTCGACAGGGAAAGGGGAAAAACTGTTTTTT CATSTGKGEKLFF
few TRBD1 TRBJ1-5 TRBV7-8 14 TGTGCCAGCAGCCATACAGGGGACAATCAGCCCCAGCATTTT CASSHTGDNQPQHF
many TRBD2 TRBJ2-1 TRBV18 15 TGTGCCAGCTCACTTAGCGGGAGCTCCTACAATGAGCAGTTCTTC CASSLSGSSYNEQFF
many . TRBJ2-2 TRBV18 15 TGTGCCAGCCCCCGGAGCGGGTCCTACACCGGGGAGCTGTTTTTT CASPRSGSYTGELFF
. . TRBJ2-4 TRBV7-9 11 TGTGCCAGCACTGGGGGAAACATTCAGTACTTC CASTGGNIQYF
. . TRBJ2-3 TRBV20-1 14 TGCAGTGCTAGAGTCGGGAGTGGGACAGATACGCAGTATTTT CSARVGSGTDTQYF
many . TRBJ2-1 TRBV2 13 TGTGCCAGCAGTGATTCTAGCCACAATGAGCAGTTCTTC CASSDSSHNEQFF
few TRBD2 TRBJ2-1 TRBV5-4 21 TGTGCCAGCAGCTTGCTCGGGGTCGGACTAGCGGGAGGTGGGGCTGGGAATGAGCAGTTCTTC CASSLLGVGLAGGGAGNEQFF
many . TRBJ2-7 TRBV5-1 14 TGCGCCAGCAGCCAAACTCGAACCCCAGGCGAGCAGTACTTC CASSQTRTPGEQYF
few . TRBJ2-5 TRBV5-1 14 TGCGCCAGCAGCCAGATGGGAGGGGGTGAGACCCAGTACTTC CASSQMGGGETQYF
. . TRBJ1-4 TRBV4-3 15 TGCGCCAGCAGCCAAGAAGGGCAGATCTATGAAAAACTGTTTTTT CASSQEGQIYEKLFF
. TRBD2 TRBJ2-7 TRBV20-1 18 TGCAGTGCCCTCCGTGGTACCGAACTTGGGAGCGGGATTGGTGAGCAGTACTTC CSALRGTELGSGIGEQYF
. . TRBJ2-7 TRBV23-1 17 TGCGCCAGCAGTCACCTCGTGATTCTGGGGCCCTCCTACGAGCAGTACTTC CASSHLVILGPSYEQYF
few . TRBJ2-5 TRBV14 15 TGTGCCAGCAGCCCCGGATACACCTTACAAGAGACCCAGTACTTC CASSPGYTLQETQYF
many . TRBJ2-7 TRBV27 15 TGTGCCAGCAGTTTGGAGGGGGGAGGGTTCTACGAGCAGTACTTC CASSLEGGGFYEQYF
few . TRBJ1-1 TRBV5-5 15 TGTGCCAGCAGCACCAACGGGGGGTTGAACACTGAAGCTTTCTTT CASSTNGGLNTEAFF
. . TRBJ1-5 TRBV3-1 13 TGTGCCAGCAGCCGCCTGACGGGTCAGCCCCAGCATTTT CASSRLTGQPQHF
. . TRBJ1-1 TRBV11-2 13 TGTGCCAGCAGGCCACCGATGAACACTGAAGCTTTCTTT CASRPPMNTEAFF
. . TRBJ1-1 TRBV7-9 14 TGTGCCAGCAGTGGGATGGGGGATCTCACTGAAGCTTTCTTT CASSGMGDLTEAFF
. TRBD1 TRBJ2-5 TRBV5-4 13 TGTGCCAGCAGCCCGGGACAGGGTTCCACCGGGGCTTTC CASSPGQGSTGAF
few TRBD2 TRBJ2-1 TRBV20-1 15 TGCAGTGCCGACGGGACTAGCGGGGCCTACAATGAGCAGTTCTTC CSADGTSGAYNEQFF